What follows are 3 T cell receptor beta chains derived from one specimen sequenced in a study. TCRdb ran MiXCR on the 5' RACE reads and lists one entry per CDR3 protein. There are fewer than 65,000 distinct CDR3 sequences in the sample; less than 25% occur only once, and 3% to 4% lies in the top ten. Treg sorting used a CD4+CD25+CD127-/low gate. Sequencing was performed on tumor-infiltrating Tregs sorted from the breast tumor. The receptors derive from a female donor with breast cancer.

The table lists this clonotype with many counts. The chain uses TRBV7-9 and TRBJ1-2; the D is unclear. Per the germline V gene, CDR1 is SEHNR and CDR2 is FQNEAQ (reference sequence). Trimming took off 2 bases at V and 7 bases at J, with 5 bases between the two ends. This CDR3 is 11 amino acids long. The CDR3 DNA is TGTGCCAGCAGCTTAAATCCTGGCTACACCTTC. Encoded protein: CASSLNPGYTF.

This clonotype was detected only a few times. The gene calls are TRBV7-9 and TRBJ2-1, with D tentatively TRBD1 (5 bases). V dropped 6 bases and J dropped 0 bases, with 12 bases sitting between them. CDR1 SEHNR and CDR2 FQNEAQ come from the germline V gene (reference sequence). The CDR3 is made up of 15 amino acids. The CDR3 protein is CASRQGFSSYNEQFF. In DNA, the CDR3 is TGTGCCAGCAGGCAGGGTTTCAGCTCCTACAATGAGCAGTTCTTC.

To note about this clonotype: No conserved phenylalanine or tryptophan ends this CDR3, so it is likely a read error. This CDR3 reads CASSKVAGSNTGELFL. The CDR3 region has the DNA TGTGCCAGCAGCAAAGTAGCGGGGTCGAACACCGGGGAGCTGTTTCTT. This chain links TRBV11-3 with TRBJ2-2, with 8 bases aligning to TRBD2. This CDR3 is built from 16 residues. Germline CDR1 SGHNT, CDR2 YENEEA. Losses at the gene ends were 5 bases for V and 0 bases for J; bases not matched to a gene: 5.